This T cell receptor (beta chain) was obtained from a study of cytomegalovirus exposure and HLA in healthy donors. At the level of the study: Roughly 170 million T cells yielded some 120 million unique TCR beta sequences in earlier analysis. Study-wide results and caveats: Indistinguishable V segments such as TRBV6-2 and TRBV6-3 were excluded.

This clone was seen a handful of times. Antigen: not known. This CDR3 is built from 15 residues. With 8 bases removed from V and 5 bases from J, the gap between germline ends came to 21 bases. Germline lookup yields CDR1 MNHEY and CDR2 SMNVEV (reference sequence). PCR primers comprised 60 Vbeta and 13 Jbeta primers. Profiling relied on immunoSEQ multiplex PCR, and the TCRdb table lists in-frame clones only, not all of them. The sample contains under 200,000 clones, 68% of which appear only once. The sample comprised PBMCs. The rearrangement joins TRBV27 to TRBJ2-5, with a possible D match to TRBD2 (7 bases). This receptor was taken from a middle-aged woman in good health and CMV-seropositive. DNA for the CDR3: TGTGCCAGCGGGGGTGCATGGGGGCGGGAGGAGACCCAGTACTTC. The encoded protein is CASGGAWGREETQYF.